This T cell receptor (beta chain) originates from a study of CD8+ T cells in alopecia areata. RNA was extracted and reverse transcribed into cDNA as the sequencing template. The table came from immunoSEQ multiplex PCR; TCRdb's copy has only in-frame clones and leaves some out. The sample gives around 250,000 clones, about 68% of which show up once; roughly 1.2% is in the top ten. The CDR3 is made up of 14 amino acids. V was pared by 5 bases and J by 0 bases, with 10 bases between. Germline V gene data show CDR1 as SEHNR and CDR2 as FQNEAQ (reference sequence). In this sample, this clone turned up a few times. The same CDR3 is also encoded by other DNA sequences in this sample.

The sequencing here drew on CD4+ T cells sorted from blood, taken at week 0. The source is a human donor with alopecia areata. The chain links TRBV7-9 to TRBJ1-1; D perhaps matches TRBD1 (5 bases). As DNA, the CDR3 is TGTGCCAGCAGCCTGGGGCAATTGAACACTGAAGCTTTCTTT. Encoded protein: CASSLGQLNTEAFF.